This T cell receptor beta chain was sequenced during a study of response to subunit inactivated influenza vaccine. Concerning this clonotype itself: Its antigen is as yet unknown.

TCRdb reprocessed the RT-PCR reads with MiXCR, giving one entry per CDR3 protein. The sample lists about 540,000 distinct CDR3 sequences, 12% to 15% occurring once. Overall study results and limits: It was the authors' suggestion that each seasonal influenza vaccination recruits few new T cells.

The CDR3 consists of 14 residues. The germline gives CDR1 MNHEY, CDR2 SVGEGT. V shed 6 bases and J shed 2 bases, with 14 bases lying between them. This rearrangement joins TRBV6-2 or TRBV6-3 to TRBJ2-7, with D unclear. The TCR was taken from a man aged 50 or older who received an inactivated influenza vaccine. Here the sequenced sample was PBMCs from blood, taken roughly 12 days after vaccination. The CDR3 region is CASRDRVNTYEQYF. The CDR3 DNA sequence: TGTGCCAGCAGAGACCGGGTTAATACCTACGAGCAGTACTTC.